The present T cell receptor (beta chain) was sequenced within a study of beta chain features in type 1 diabetes. Study as a whole: Patient and healthy donor groups were alike in age, gender and cell yields.

The V end was cut by 1 base, the J end by 0 bases, with 16 bases between. CDR1 is LGHNA and CDR2 is YNFKEQ in the germline V gene. The CDR3 runs 18 residues. A heparinised blood draw that averaged approximately 120 mL was obtained once from each donor. This clone appeared a few times. As every portion of the isolated RNA was reverse transcribed, the sequencing read expressed TCRB transcripts. Data came from immunoSEQ multiplex PCR; TCRdb stores just in-frame clones and leaves some out. The data show almost 350,000 clones, 20% seen once. The source of this sequence is a woman aged 18-29 years in good health. Sequences were obtained from naive CD4+ T cells from blood. The gene calls are TRBV4-2 and TRBJ1-5; a possible D gene is TRBD1 (5 bases). CDR3 protein: CASSQVSSGLSSNQPQHF. DNA of the CDR3: TGTGCCAGCAGCCAAGTGAGTTCAGGGCTAAGTAGCAATCAGCCCCAGCATTTT.